These 4 T cell receptor beta chains share one sample of origin, sequenced in a study of T-cell reconstitution after alpha-beta-depleted transplantation in children (dated by TCRdb to the mid-2010s). The treatment or condition tag for this specimen amounts to: allogeneic hematopoietic cell transplantation with graft depleted of TCRalphabeta T cells and CD19 B cells. The library was built by means of PCR. The reads were generated on an Illumina HiSeq 2500. To normalize quantification of the TCRbeta repertoire, the TCR libraries were built with molecular barcoding that relied on unique molecular identifiers. TCRdb trimmed public reads at Q25 via fastp, called clones via MiXCR and kept in-frame beta chains. All rows with the same CDR3 protein become a single entry with the most common DNA and genes. Here the sample has 280,000 or so distinct CDR3 sequences; roughly 12% occur a single time. The ten largest clones capture about 25% of the sample.

Material: peripheral blood, obtained 180 days after TCRalphabeta/CD19-depleted stem cell transplant. The receptors were sampled from a male patient between 2 and 10 years old who had a stem cell transplant for chronic granulomatous disease, so the T cells may come from the graft donor.

This clonotype was observed at least ten times. The chain has TRBV5-1 and TRBJ2-2, with D perhaps TRBD2 (6 bases). The CDR3 loop spans 13 amino acids. V was trimmed by 4 bases and J by 6 bases, leaving 10 bases between them. Per the germline V gene, CDR1 is SGHRS and CDR2 is YFSETQ. The CDR3 DNA sequence: TGCGCCAGCAGCCCTGGAGGGGCCGGGGAGCTGTTTTTT. It codes for CASSPGGAGELFF.

This clonotype occurred many times. The chain carries TRBV27 and TRBJ2-7; tentative D call: TRBD1 (6 bases). Germline V gene lookup returns CDR1 MNHEY and CDR2 SMNVEV (reference sequence). V dropped 5 bases and J dropped 3 bases, with 11 bases sitting between them. The CDR3 consists of 13 residues. The DNA of the CDR3 is TGTGCCAGCAGTATTAAGGACAGCTACGAGCAGTACTTC. This encodes CASSIKDSYEQYF.

This clonotype has a count of ten or more. CDR3 region: CASRTGALSRNTEAFF. CDR3 nucleotides: TGTGCCAGCAGGACCGGGGCCCTAAGCCGAAACACTGAAGCTTTCTTT. This chain uses TRBV12-3 or TRBV12-4 with TRBJ1-1, with D tentatively TRBD1 (5 bases). The CDR3 consists of 16 residues. V dropped 6 bases and J dropped 2 bases, with 19 bases sitting between them.

This clonotype was seen many times. The V call is TRBV15, the J call TRBJ1-1; D is undetermined. The length of the CDR3 is 13 residues. The V and J ends lost 5 bases and 3 bases respectively, with 10 bases between them. Germline CDR1 reads LNHNV; CDR2 reads YYDKDF (reference sequence). CDR3 sequence reads: CATSEKAHTEAFF. CDR3 DNA sequence: TGTGCCACCAGCGAAAAAGCTCACACTGAAGCTTTCTTT.